This TCR beta chain comes out of a study of response to subunit inactivated influenza vaccine (dated by TCRdb to the late 2010s). With respect to the entire study: Deep quantitative profiling of the T cell receptor repertoire was used in the study to follow responses to a trivalent subunit inactivated influenza vaccine.

This clonotype was seen at least ten times. The antigen this receptor binds is unknown. No quality values exist for individual bases; no much larger clone is one base distant. Trimming at the junction amounts to 0 bases on V and 0 bases on J, and the germline ends lie 9 bases apart. Including the terminal cysteine and phenylalanine, the CDR3 comprises 15 residues. Only the CDR3 part of the read is kept: 45 bases, read in frame from the first base. The germline V gene supplies CDR1 LGHNA and CDR2 YNFKEQ. Libraries were made using RT-PCR. Sequencing took place on an Illumina HiSeq 2500. The public reads were reanalyzed by TCRdb: fastp trimming at Q25, MiXCR alignment, in-frame beta chains only. Here each entry gathers all rows of one CDR3 protein and keeps the most common genes and DNA. The sample yields around 790,000 distinct CDR3 sequences; 21% were counted once. The ten largest clones capture about 9.4% of the sample.

Overall study outcomes, separate from this receptor: The authors proposed that each seasonal influenza vaccination may bring in only a limited number of new T cells.

The chain is assembled from TRBV4-2 and TRBJ2-7; TRBD2 is a weak D gene call, 5 bases matching. The sequence came from a man in his forties or fifties who received an inactivated influenza vaccine. Donor details come from another sample of the same person, matched by shared clones. The sequenced sample was PBMCs from blood, obtained 5 to 6 days after vaccination. This receptor carries the CDR3 CASSQEEVVSYEQYF. The nucleotide sequence is TGTGCCAGCAGCCAAGAGGAGGTGGTCTCCTACGAGCAGTACTTC.